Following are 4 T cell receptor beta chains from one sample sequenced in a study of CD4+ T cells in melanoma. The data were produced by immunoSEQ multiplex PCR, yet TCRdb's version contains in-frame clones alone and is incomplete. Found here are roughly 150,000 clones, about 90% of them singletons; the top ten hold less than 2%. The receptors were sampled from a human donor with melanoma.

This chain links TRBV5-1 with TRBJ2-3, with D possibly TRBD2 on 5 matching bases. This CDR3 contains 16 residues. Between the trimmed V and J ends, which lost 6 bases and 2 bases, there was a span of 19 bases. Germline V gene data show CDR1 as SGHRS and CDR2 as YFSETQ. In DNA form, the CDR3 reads TGCGCCAGCACCGACGGACTCCAACAATCCACAGATACGCAGTATTTT. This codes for CASTDGLQQSTDTQYF.

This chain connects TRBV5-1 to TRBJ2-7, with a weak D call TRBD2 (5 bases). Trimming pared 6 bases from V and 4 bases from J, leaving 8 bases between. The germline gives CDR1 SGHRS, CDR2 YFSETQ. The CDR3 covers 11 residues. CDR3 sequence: CASKGAYEQYF. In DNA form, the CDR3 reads TGCGCCAGCAAGGGAGCATACGAGCAGTACTTC.

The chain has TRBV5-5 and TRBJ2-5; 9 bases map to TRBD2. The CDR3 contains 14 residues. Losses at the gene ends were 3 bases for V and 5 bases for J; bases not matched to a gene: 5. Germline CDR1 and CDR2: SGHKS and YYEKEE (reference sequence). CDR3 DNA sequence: TGTGCCAGCAGCTCCGGGACTAGCTGGGAGACCCAGTACTTC. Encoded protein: CASSSGTSWETQYF.

CDR3 in amino acids: CASLTAPNQPQHF. The CDR3 DNA is TGTGCCAGCTTGACCGCCCCGAATCAGCCCCAGCATTTT. This chain connects TRBV7-7 to TRBJ1-5; no definite D call. V was shortened by 8 bases and J by 4 bases, with 12 bases between the two germline ends. Germline lookup yields CDR1 SSHAT and CDR2 FNYEAQ (reference sequence). This CDR3 is 13 amino acids long.